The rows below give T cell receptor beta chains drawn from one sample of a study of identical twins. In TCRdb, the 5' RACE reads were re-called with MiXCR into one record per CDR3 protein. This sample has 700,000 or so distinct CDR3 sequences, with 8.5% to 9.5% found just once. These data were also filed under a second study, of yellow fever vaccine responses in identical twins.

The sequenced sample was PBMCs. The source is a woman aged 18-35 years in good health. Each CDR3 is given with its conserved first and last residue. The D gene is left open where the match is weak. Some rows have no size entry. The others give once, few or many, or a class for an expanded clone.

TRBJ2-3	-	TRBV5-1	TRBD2	TGCGCCAGCACCACCGGGACTAGGGTTACAGATACGCAGTATTTT	CASTTGTRVTDTQYF
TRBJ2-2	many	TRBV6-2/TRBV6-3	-	TGTGCCAGCATGTTCCTACTGAACACCGGGGAGCTGTTTTTT	CASMFLLNTGELFF
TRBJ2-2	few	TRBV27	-	TGTGCCAGCAGTTTATTCGCCGCGAACACCGGGGAGCTGTTTTTT	CASSLFAANTGELFF
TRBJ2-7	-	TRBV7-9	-	TGTGCCAGCAGCCCTAGAGGGCCAGATTACGAGCAGTACTTC	CASSPRGPDYEQYF
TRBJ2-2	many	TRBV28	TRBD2	TGTGCCAGCACCCTAATCGGGGGGGCGTCCACCGGGGAGCTGTTTTTT	CASTLIGGASTGELFF
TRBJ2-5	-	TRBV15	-	TGTGCCACCAGCAGAGATTGGGAGACCCAGTACTTC	CATSRDWETQYF
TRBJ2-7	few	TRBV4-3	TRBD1	TGCGCCAGCAGCCAAGATTGGGGACAGGGGTTCCTAGCGACGTACGAGCAGTACTTC	CASSQDWGQGFLATYEQYF
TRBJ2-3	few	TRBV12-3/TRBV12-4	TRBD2	TGTGCCAGCACCACCTACGTTCTAGCGGGACGACACGTTAGCACAGATACGCAGTATTTT	CASTTYVLAGRHVSTDTQYF
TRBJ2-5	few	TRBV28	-	TGTGCCAGCAGTTCCCCGGGGGCAGGGTCCTATCAAGAGACCCAGTACTTC	CASSSPGAGSYQETQYF
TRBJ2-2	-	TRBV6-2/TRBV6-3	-	TGTGCCAGCAGTTACGGGACTCTCCTTGGGGAGCTGTTTTTT	CASSYGTLLGELFF
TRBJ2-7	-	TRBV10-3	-	TGTGCCATCAGTGAGCAGGGAGCCTACGAGCAGTACTTC	CAISEQGAYEQYF
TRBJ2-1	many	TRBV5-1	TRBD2	TGCGCCAGCAGACTCGGACTAGCGAATGAGCAGTTCTTC	CASRLGLANEQFF
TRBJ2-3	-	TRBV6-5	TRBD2	TGTGCCAGCAGTTCCGGACTAGCGGGGGAGCAAGATACGCAGTATTTT	CASSSGLAGEQDTQYF
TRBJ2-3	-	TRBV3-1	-	TGTGCCAGCAGCCCGACGACAGTAAGGACAGATACGCAGTATTTT	CASSPTTVRTDTQYF
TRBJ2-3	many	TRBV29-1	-	TGCAGCGTTGAAGATCCGGGGGAGGCGACAGATACGCAGTATTTT	CSVEDPGEATDTQYF
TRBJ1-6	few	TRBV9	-	TGTGCCAGCAGCGTAACAGCAGAAGGTTCACCCCTCCACTTT	CASSVTAEGSPLHF
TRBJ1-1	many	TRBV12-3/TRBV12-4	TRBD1	TGTGCCAGCACCCTGGACAGGATGAACACTGAAGCTTTCTTT	CASTLDRMNTEAFF
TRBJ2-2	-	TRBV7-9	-	TGTGCCAGCAGCTTAGCGGGACTCCCCAATGCGGACGGGGAGCTGTTTTTT	CASSLAGLPNADGELFF
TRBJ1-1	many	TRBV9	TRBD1	TGTGCCAGCAGCATCGGGACAGCGAACACTGAAGCTTTCTTT	CASSIGTANTEAFF
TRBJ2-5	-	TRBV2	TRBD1	TGTGCCAGCAGTGTTAGTATACAGGGGAATCTTGAAGAGACCCAGTACTTC	CASSVSIQGNLEETQYF
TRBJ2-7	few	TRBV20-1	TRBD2	TGCAGTGCAACTAGCGGGGGAGCCGGCTACGAGCAGTACTTC	CSATSGGAGYEQYF
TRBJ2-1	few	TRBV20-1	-	TGCAGTGCCAGAAGTGTTTCCTCCTACAATGAGCAGTTCTTC	CSARSVSSYNEQFF
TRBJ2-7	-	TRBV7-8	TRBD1	TGTGCCAGCAGCTTAGCGGTCGTTGCACAGGGGGACGAGCAGTACTTC	CASSLAVVAQGDEQYF
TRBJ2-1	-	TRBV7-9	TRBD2	TGTGCCAGCAGCTCGACTAGCGGCTCTTTATGGGAGCAGTTCTTC	CASSSTSGSLWEQFF
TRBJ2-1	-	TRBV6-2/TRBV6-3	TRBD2	TGTGCCAGCAGTTACTCTCTAGCGGGAAGCTCCTACAATGAGCAGTTCTTC	CASSYSLAGSSYNEQFF
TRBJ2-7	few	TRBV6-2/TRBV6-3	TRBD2	TGTGCCAGCAGACCCAGCGGGAGAGGGGAGCAGTACTTC	CASRPSGRGEQYF
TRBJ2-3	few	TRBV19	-	TGTGCCAGTAGTATAGCGGGCATAGCTCCTCCAGATACGCAGTATTTT	CASSIAGIAPPDTQYF
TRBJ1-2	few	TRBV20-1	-	TGCAGTGCTAAAGGAAGGAGAGATTATGGCTACACCTTC	CSAKGRRDYGYTF
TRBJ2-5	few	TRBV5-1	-	TGCGCCAGCAGCTTGGGTGTGGGGGTGGAGACCCAGTACTTC	CASSLGVGVETQYF
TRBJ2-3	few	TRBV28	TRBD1	TGTGCCAGCACTCCCGGGGGACAGGGATTAGGAGATACGCAGTATTTT	CASTPGGQGLGDTQYF
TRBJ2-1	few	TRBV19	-	TGTGCCAGTAGTATAGGAGTGGCAGGGCCTGGAGATGAGCAGTTCTTC	CASSIGVAGPGDEQFF
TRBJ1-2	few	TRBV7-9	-	TGTGCCAGCAGCTCATCCCGAGGGGACTATGGCTACACCTTC	CASSSSRGDYGYTF